Following are 17 T cell receptor beta chains from one sample sequenced in a study of Ad26.COV2.S vaccination and SARS-CoV-2 variants (dated by TCRdb to the early 2020s). The treatment or condition label, read with the paper, signifies: roughly 20 received Ad26.COV2.S at low or high dose, single or two shots; 5 received placebo; per-sample allocation not given. Repertoires of vaccine and placebo recipients were sequenced from samples collected on day 63 after the first injection. The library relied on the immunoSEQ multiplex PCR assay. This is the immuneACCESS table as TCRdb keeps it, with only in-frame sequences that have V and J called. A part of the clones is gone; compared with another copy, unresolved V genes explain less than half, and the rest is unexplained. The sample includes around 250,000 clones, with approximately 88% observed a single time. The top ten constitute roughly 3% of the sample.

The sequences come from peripheral blood, collected in a trial of Ad26.COV2.S vaccine versus placebo. These receptors were obtained from a person aged 18-65 years who received the Ad26.COV2.S COVID-19 vaccine or a placebo.

This clone was picked up one time. This chain links TRBV5-5 with TRBJ2-7; 7 nucleotides line up with TRBD1. Germline CDR1 is SGHKS and CDR2 is YYEKEE (reference sequence). This CDR3 contains 16 residues. V was clipped by 0 bases and J by 5 bases; unmatched bases: 11. As DNA, the CDR3 is TGTGCCAGCAGCTTGGTTCTGACAGGGCCTGGGGACGAGCAGTACTTC. This encodes CASSLVLTGPGDEQYF.

This clone was seen only a few times. The chain uses TRBV11-3 and TRBJ2-7; possibly TRBD2 for D (5 bases). The CDR3 covers 14 residues. Germline assignment: CDR1 SGHNT and CDR2 YENEEA. The V end lost 1 base, the J end lost 7 bases, and 14 bases lay between the germline ends. CDR3 in DNA: TGTGCCAGCAGCTTAGGGGGTAGCACGGGGGAGCAGTACTTC. It encodes CASSLGGSTGEQYF.

V gene TRBV15 combines with J gene TRBJ2-1, with 7 bases matching TRBD1. The CDR3 consists of 14 residues. V lost 1 base, J lost 6 bases, and 3 bases stayed unmatched. Germline V gene data show CDR1 as LNHNV and CDR2 as YYDKDF (reference sequence). The CDR3, as DNA: TGTGCCACCAGCAGAGTCGACAGGGCCAATGAGCAGTTCTTC. As protein: CATSRVDRANEQFF.

The CDR3 region is CASSNLPANTGELFF. The CDR3 DNA follows: TGTGCCAGCAGCAACCTCCCTGCGAACACCGGGGAGCTGTTTTTT. V and J are TRBV11-1 and TRBJ2-2; D not certain. V lost 5 bases, J lost 0 bases, and 10 bases lay in between. The germline CDR1 and CDR2 sequences are SGHAT and FQDESV (reference sequence). The CDR3 contains 15 residues.

The chain links TRBV9 to TRBJ2-3; TRBD2 might be the D (6 bases). The CDR3 contains 16 residues. The V gene lost 4 bases and the J gene lost 5 bases, with 20 bases spanning the gap. Germline V gives CDR1 SGDLS, CDR2 YYNGEE. The CDR3 DNA reads as TGTGCCAGCAGCTTAGACCCAGGGACTGCCCAAGATACGCAGTATTTT. Its translation: CASSLDPGTAQDTQYF.

This chain links TRBV10-1 with TRBJ2-3, with 8 positions matching TRBD2. V lost 3 bases to trimming and J lost 3 bases; unmatched junction nucleotides: 5. This CDR3 is built from 15 residues. CDR1 is WNHNN, CDR2 SYGVQD, per germline (reference sequence). The CDR3, as DNA: TGCGCCAGCAGTGAAAGCGGGAGCTTTACAGATACGCAGTATTTT. Residues: CASSESGSFTDTQYF.

The V gene is TRBV10-1, the J gene TRBJ2-2; D possibly matches TRBD1 or TRBD2 (5 bases each). V dropped 0 bases and J dropped 0 bases, with 8 bases sitting between them. The CDR3 spans 16 residues. CDR1 and CDR2 (germline): WNHNN, SYGVQD (reference sequence). The CDR3 loop is CASSESGRANTGELFF. Written as DNA, the CDR3 is TGCGCCAGCAGTGAGTCGGGACGGGCGAACACCGGGGAGCTGTTTTTT.

This chain connects TRBV7-3 to TRBJ2-6; D gene unclear. CDR1 is SGHTA, CDR2 FQGTGA, per germline. This CDR3 is 15 amino acids long. The V and J ends lost 2 bases and 2 bases respectively, with 7 bases between them. The CDR3 sequence: CASSLGPTGANVLTF. The DNA for the CDR3 is TGTGCCAGCAGCTTAGGACCCACTGGGGCCAACGTCCTGACTTTC.

This rearrangement joins TRBV7-9 to TRBJ1-2, with D hard to call. CDR3 length: 15 residues. Trimming left V 0 bases short and J 2 bases short, with 10 bases between. CDR1 and CDR2 (germline): SEHNR, FQNEAQ (reference sequence). Here the CDR3 DNA reads TGTGCCAGCAGCTTAGCCTCGGGTGGGAACTATGGCTACACCTTC. This translates into CASSLASGGNYGYTF. The whole variable domain, remainder taken from reference TRBV7-9 and TRBJ1-2, is DTGVSQNPRHKITKRGQNVTFRCDPISEHNRLYWYRQTLGQGPEFLTYFQNEAQLEKSRLLSDRFSAERPKGSFSTLEIQRTEQGDSAMYLCASSLASGGNYGYTFGSGTRLTVV.

V usage is TRBV4-2 and J usage is TRBJ2-3, with 16 bases fitting TRBD2. This CDR3 is 17 amino acids long. Germline V gene sequence: CDR1 LGHNA, CDR2 YNFKEQ. J lost 2 bases, V lost 4 bases, and 3 bases had no gene match. CDR3 nucleotides: TGTGCCAGCAGCCCGGGACTAGCGGGAGGGCCCACAGATACGCAGTATTTT. Protein: CASSPGLAGGPTDTQYF.

The chain couples TRBV6-6 to TRBJ2-1; 12 bases match TRBD2. The CDR3 has 16 amino acids. The V segment lost 4 bases and the J segment 6 bases; nucleotides outside the gene matches: 7. The germline CDR1 and CDR2 sequences are MNHNY and SVGAGI (reference sequence). The CDR3 loop reads CASSSTLAGGPNEQFF. In DNA form, the CDR3 reads TGTGCCAGCAGTTCCACCCTAGCGGGAGGGCCCAATGAGCAGTTCTTC.

V and J are TRBV19 and TRBJ2-7; 7 bases match TRBD1. V lost 2 bases and J lost 3; bases outside the gene matches: 4. The CDR3 has 14 residues. In germline, CDR1 is LNHDA, CDR2 SQIVND (reference sequence). CDR3 in amino acids: CASSITGASYEQYF. As DNA, the CDR3 is TGTGCCAGTAGTATAACAGGGGCAAGCTACGAGCAGTACTTC. The full variable domain, with the rest looked up from reference TRBV19 and TRBJ2-7, is DGGITQSPKYLFRKEGQNVTLSCEQNLNHDAMYWYRQDPGQGLRLIYYSQIVNDFQKGDIAEGYSVSREKKESFPLTVTSAQKNPTAFYLCASSITGASYEQYFGPGTRLTVT.

The chain recombines TRBV18 with TRBJ2-7; D unresolved. CDR1 and CDR2 from the germline V gene are KGHSH and LQKENI. CDR3 length: 12 amino acids. The V end was cut by 5 bases, the J end by 1 base, with 6 bases between. DNA for the CDR3: TGTGCCAGCTCAGGGGAATCCTACGAGCAGTACGTC. Residues: CASSGESYEQYV.

The chain couples TRBV5-4 to TRBJ1-6; D gene ambiguous. There are 13 residues in the CDR3. The V gene lost 0 bases and the J gene lost 7 bases, with 5 bases spanning the gap. Germline-derived CDR1 and CDR2 are SGHNT and YYREEE (reference sequence). The CDR3 sequence: CASSLDGNSPLHF. The CDR3 DNA sequence: TGTGCCAGCAGCTTGGATGGGAATTCACCCCTCCACTTT.

This clone was observed a few times. J is TRBJ1-4 and V is TRBV7-3, with D unclear. This CDR3 is 14 amino acids long. Germline CDR1 is SGHTA and CDR2 is FQGTGA. Trimming removed 7 bases at V and 1 base at J, with 10 bases between. The CDR3: CASTNPRTNEKLFF. CDR3 nucleotides: TGTGCCAGCACCAACCCAAGAACTAATGAAAAACTGTTTTTT.

The chain carries TRBV20-1 and TRBJ2-5; 8 bases fit TRBD2. The germline V gene has CDR1 DFQATT and CDR2 SNEGSKA (reference sequence). There are 19 residues in the CDR3. V was pared by 3 bases and J by 2 bases, with 20 bases of the junction left unmatched. In DNA, the CDR3 is TGCAGTGCTAGTGTGGAGGAGGTCCAGCGGGGGTTCAATCAAGAGACCCAGTACTTC. Its protein is CSASVEEVQRGFNQETQYF.

The rearrangement joins TRBV6-1 to TRBJ2-1; 11 nucleotides align to TRBD2. Looked up from germline, CDR1 is MNHNS and CDR2 is SASEGT. The trim removed 1 base at V and 9 bases at J, leaving 8 bases unmatched. This CDR3 has 16 residues. Here the CDR3 DNA reads TGTGCCAGCAGTGAAGGAACTAGCGGGGGATTGTTTGAGCAGTTCTTC. It codes for CASSEGTSGGLFEQFF.